This T cell receptor beta chain was retrieved from a study of T-cell reconstitution after alpha-beta-depleted transplantation in children. This clonotype was seen many times. It was with unique molecular identifiers that the TCRbeta library was prepared. TCRdb ran MiXCR on the PCR reads and lists one entry per CDR3 protein. The table lists some 590,000 distinct CDR3 sequences, roughly a tenth of them singletons. Germline V gene sequence: CDR1 DFQATT, CDR2 SNEGSKA (reference sequence). The CDR3 contains 15 residues. Trimming removed 3 bases at V and 2 bases at J, with 14 bases between. The sample in question was PBMCs from the stem cell graft donor, obtained from the stem cell graft. The TCR originated in a human donor who donated a stem cell graft to a child with acute myeloid leukemia. The rearrangement links TRBV20-1 to TRBJ1-5; a possible D gene is TRBD1 (5 bases). The CDR3: CSARGRQLGNQPQHF. The CDR3 DNA sequence: TGCAGTGCTAGGGGCCGACAGTTGGGCAATCAGCCCCAGCATTTT.